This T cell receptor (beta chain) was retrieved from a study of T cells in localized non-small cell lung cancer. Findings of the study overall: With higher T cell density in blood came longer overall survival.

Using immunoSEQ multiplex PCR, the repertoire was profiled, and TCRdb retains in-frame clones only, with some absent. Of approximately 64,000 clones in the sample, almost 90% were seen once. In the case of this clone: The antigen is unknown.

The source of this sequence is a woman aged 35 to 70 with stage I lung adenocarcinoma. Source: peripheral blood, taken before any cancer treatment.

CDR3 nucleotides: TGCAGCGTTGGGACGGGAAGGAGAGAGACCCAGTACTTC. Its protein product is CSVGTGRRETQYF. V gene TRBV29-1 combines with J gene TRBJ2-5, with TRBD2 as a possible D gene (5 bases). V was shortened by 4 bases and J by 4 bases, with 13 bases between the two germline ends. Germline assignment: CDR1 SQVTM and CDR2 ANQGSEA. The CDR3 is 13 residues long.